The rows below give T cell receptor beta chains drawn from one sample of a study of blood T cell repertoires in COVID-19. The assay was immunoSEQ multiplex PCR, and TCRdb's table has in-frame clones only and misses some. The repertoire holds around 340,000 clones, with approximately 86% as singletons. Sequencing was performed on peripheral blood. Every receptor here comes from a woman aged 55-70 years with COVID-19, enrolled during active disease. Each CDR3 is given with its conserved first and last residue. The D gene is left open where the match is weak. A clone size is listed for some rows: how often the clone was seen (once, few, many), or a class if it is expanded.

size	V	J	length	D	CDR3	DNA
.	TRBV19	TRBJ2-2	14	TRBD1	CASCRDRATGELFF	TGTGCCAGTTGCAGGGACAGGGCCACCGGGGAGCTGTTTTTT
.	TRBV10-3	TRBJ2-7	17	TRBD2	CAVGFGTSGGSSYEQYF	TGTGCCGTGGGTTTCGGGACTAGCGGGGGGTCCTCCTACGAGCAGTACTTC
.	TRBV6-5	TRBJ1-1	13	.	CASSYRESTEAFF	TGTGCCAGCAGTTACCGGGAATCGACTGAAGCTTTCTTT
.	TRBV5-1	TRBJ1-6	19	TRBD1	CASSLTPGTGSSYNSPLHF	TGCGCCAGCAGCTTGACTCCCGGGACAGGGAGCTCCTATAATTCACCCCTCCACTTT
once	TRBV5-1	TRBJ2-3	14	.	CASSLEQGEDTQYF	TGCGCCAGCAGCTTGGAACAGGGAGAAGATACGCAGTATTTT
.	TRBV10-3	TRBJ1-1	13	.	CAISESMGAEAFF	TGTGCCATCAGTGAGTCGATGGGAGCTGAAGCTTTCTTT
.	TRBV9	TRBJ1-5	13	.	CASSVSQGQPQHF	TGTGCCAGCAGCGTTAGTCAGGGACAGCCCCAGCATTTT
.	TRBV6-2/TRBV6-3	TRBJ2-7	16	.	CASSYSVVDSYYEQYF	TGTGCCAGCAGTTACTCCGTCGTGGACAGCTACTACGAGCAGTACTTC
.	TRBV6-1	TRBJ2-1	16	.	CASSEMYQRSYNEQFF	TGTGCCAGCAGTGAAATGTACCAGCGTAGTTACAATGAGCAGTTCTTC
.	TRBV12-3/TRBV12-4	TRBJ1-2	12	.	CASSGSNYGYTF	TGTGCCAGCAGTGGGAGTAACTATGGCTACACCTTC
few	TRBV12-3/TRBV12-4	TRBJ1-1	12	TRBD1	CASSSLTGEAFF	TGTGCCAGCAGTTCATTGACAGGGGAAGCTTTCTTT
.	TRBV18	TRBJ2-7	14	.	CASSSRIEDYEQYF	TGTGCCAGCTCATCCCGGATTGAGGATTACGAGCAGTACTTC
.	TRBV3-1/TRBV3-2	TRBJ2-1	16	.	CASSWNSGESYNEQFF	TGTGCCAGCAGCTGGAACTCGGGGGAATCCTACAATGAGCAGTTCTTC
.	TRBV6-5	TRBJ2-7	13	.	CASSYSKLYEQYF	TGTGCCAGCAGTTACTCGAAACTTTACGAGCAGTACTTC
.	TRBV5-6	TRBJ1-1	14	TRBD1	CASSLEGAYTEAFF	TGTGCCAGCAGCTTGGAGGGGGCGTACACTGAAGCTTTCTTT
.	TRBV7-3	TRBJ1-1	15	TRBD1	CASSLKGTANTEAFF	TGTGCCAGCAGCTTAAAGGGGACAGCCAACACTGAAGCTTTCTTT
.	TRBV19	TRBJ1-5	14	TRBD1	CASRPGQGVQPQHF	TGTGCCAGTAGACCGGGACAGGGGGTGCAGCCCCAGCATTTT
.	TRBV12-3/TRBV12-4	TRBJ1-2	12	.	CASSPQVYGYTF	TGTGCCAGCAGTCCACAGGTCTATGGCTACACCTTC
.	TRBV13	TRBJ1-6	16	.	CASSLFAGLGNSPLHF	TGTGCCAGCAGCTTATTCGCAGGGCTAGGTAATTCACCCCTCCACTTT
.	TRBV27	TRBJ2-7	12	.	CASSLPFGLQYF	TGTGCCAGCAGTCTACCCTTCGGGTTGCAGTACTTC
.	TRBV7-3	TRBJ2-3	15	TRBD1	CASSPRQGHTDTQYF	TGTGCCAGCAGCCCTCGACAGGGGCACACAGATACGCAGTATTTT
.	TRBV7-9	TRBJ2-3	15	TRBD1	CASSPWTGESDTQYF	TGTGCCAGCAGCCCTTGGACAGGAGAATCAGATACGCAGTATTTT
.	TRBV5-8	TRBJ1-5	15	TRBD1	CASSLNHRGRQPQHF	TGTGCCAGCAGTCTCAACCACAGGGGGAGGCAGCCCCAGCATTTT
.	TRBV5-1	TRBJ2-1	15	.	CASRYSDYLYNEQFF	TGCGCCAGCAGGTACTCGGACTATCTCTACAATGAGCAGTTCTTC
.	TRBV20-1	TRBJ1-2	14	TRBD1	CSASHGTGWDGYTF	TGCAGTGCTAGTCACGGGACAGGTTGGGATGGCTACACCTTC
.	TRBV19	TRBJ2-7	14	TRBD1	CASRRGQGAYEQYF	TGTGCCAGTAGACGGGGACAGGGGGCATACGAGCAGTACTTC
.	TRBV5-1	TRBJ2-7	15	.	CASSWTPTGLYEQYF	TGCGCCAGCAGCTGGACCCCGACAGGACTCTACGAGCAGTACTTC
.	TRBV7-2	TRBJ1-1	13	.	CASSLLRNTEAFF	TGTGCCAGCAGCTTACTCAGGAACACTGAAGCTTTCTTT
.	TRBV4-1	TRBJ1-2	14	.	CASTQEGDYYGYTF	TGCGCCAGCACCCAGGAAGGGGACTACTATGGCTACACCTTC
.	TRBV3-1/TRBV3-2	TRBJ2-2	15	.	CASSRGLGGGGELFF	TGTGCCAGCAGCCGAGGGCTGGGAGGTGGCGGGGAGCTGTTTTTT
.	TRBV11-2	TRBJ2-5	15	.	CASSLVAARQETQYF	TGTGCCAGCAGCTTAGTTGCGGCGAGGCAAGAGACCCAGTACTTC
.	TRBV7-9	TRBJ2-1	11	.	CASSPYSIVFF	TGTGCCAGCAGCCCCTACAGTATAGTGTTCTTC
once	TRBV9	TRBJ2-1	14	TRBD2	CARSDGGAWDEQFF	TGTGCCCGCAGCGACGGGGGGGCCTGGGATGAGCAGTTCTTC
.	TRBV6-2/TRBV6-3	TRBJ2-7	16	TRBD2	CASSYYLLAVTYEQYF	TGTGCCAGCAGTTACTATCTCCTAGCGGTAACCTACGAGCAGTACTTC
.	TRBV11-2	TRBJ1-1	15	.	CASSLDRADLGKAFF	TGTGCCAGCAGCTTAGATCGAGCGGACCTCGGGAAAGCTTTCTTT
once	TRBV4-2	TRBJ2-3	16	TRBD2	CASSQEVAGSTDTQYF	TGTGCCAGCAGCCAAGAGGTAGCGGGGAGCACAGATACGCAGTATTTT
.	TRBV27	TRBJ1-6	13	.	CASRRSYNSPLHF	TGTGCCAGCAGGAGAAGCTATAATTCACCCCTCCACTTT
.	TRBV12-5	TRBJ2-3	13	.	CASSTRGTDTQYF	TGTGCTAGCTCTACTAGGGGCACAGATACGCAGTATTTT
once	TRBV7-9	TRBJ2-7	15	TRBD1	CASSGIGTDLSEQYF	TGTGCCAGCAGCGGCATAGGGACAGATTTGTCTGAGCAGTACTTC
.	TRBV11-1	TRBJ2-5	15	TRBD1	CASSSPGQGIETQYF	TGTGCCAGCAGTTCACCGGGACAGGGGATAGAGACCCAGTACTTC
.	TRBV11-3	TRBJ2-3	16	TRBD1	CASSLRTGGGTDTQYF	TGTGCCAGCAGCTTGAGGACAGGGGGAGGAACAGATACGCAGTATTTT
.	TRBV9	TRBJ2-1	18	TRBD2	CASSPRGRGGSSYNEQFF	TGTGCCAGCAGCCCTCGAGGGCGGGGGGGAAGCTCCTACAATGAGCAGTTCTTC
once	TRBV5-5	TRBJ1-2	14	TRBD1	CASSAGQGNYGYTF	TGTGCCAGCAGCGCCGGACAGGGGAACTATGGCTACACCTTC
.	TRBV3-1/TRBV3-2	TRBJ2-7	15	TRBD1	CASSQEQGDPYEQYF	TGTGCCAGCAGCCAAGAACAGGGGGATCCCTACGAGCAGTACTTC
.	TRBV13	TRBJ1-6	13	.	CASSLSQNSPLHF	TGTGCCAGCAGCTTATCCCAGAATTCACCCCTCCACTTT
.	TRBV30	TRBJ2-3	14	TRBD1	CAWSRQGARDTQYF	TGTGCCTGGAGCCGACAGGGGGCAAGAGATACGCAGTATTTT
.	TRBV7-8	TRBJ2-7	15	TRBD1	CASSLGQGDYYEQYF	TGTGCCAGCAGCTTGGGACAGGGCGACTACTACGAGCAGTACTTC
.	TRBV30	TRBJ1-2	13	.	CAWSVRHLYGYTF	TGTGCCTGGAGTGTACGACACCTCTATGGCTACACCTTC
.	TRBV30	TRBJ1-4	13	.	CAWTAAGGEKLFF	TGTGCCTGGACTGCGGCGGGGGGTGAAAAACTGTTTTTT
few	TRBV11-3	TRBJ2-2	13	.	CASSFNPGRELFF	TGTGCCAGCAGCTTCAACCCAGGCCGGGAGCTGTTTTTT
.	TRBV13	TRBJ2-7	17	.	CASSLRVAAPPTYEQYF	TGTGCCAGCAGCTTAAGGGTAGCGGCGCCCCCTACCTACGAGCAGTACTTC
.	TRBV3-1/TRBV3-2	TRBJ2-1	15	.	CASRSGGAGYNEQFF	TGTGCCAGCAGGTCCGGAGGGGCAGGCTACAATGAGCAGTTCTTC
.	TRBV11-3	TRBJ1-1	14	TRBD1	CASSQGQGSAEAFF	TGTGCCAGCAGCCAAGGACAGGGGAGCGCTGAAGCTTTCTTT
.	TRBV7-6	TRBJ1-2	13	TRBD1	CASSLGQGGGYTF	TGTGCCAGCAGCTTAGGACAGGGTGGCGGCTACACCTTC
.	TRBV7-2	TRBJ1-2	15	TRBD1	CASSNPRTGPFGYTF	TGTGCCAGCAGTAACCCCCGGACAGGCCCCTTTGGCTACACCTTC